These 10 T cell receptor beta chains were sequenced from one sample in a study of cytotoxic CD8 clonotypes in ibrutinib-treated CLL. TCRdb's table, derived via immunoSEQ multiplex PCR, lists solely in-frame clones and lacks some. The sample contains 250,000 to 350,000 clones, roughly three quarters of which appear only once. Sequencing was performed on PBMCs, taken at disease progression, from a patient treated with ibrutinib. These receptors came from a human donor with chronic lymphocytic leukemia.

This sequence joins TRBV29-1 and TRBJ2-3; TRBD2 matches 9 bases. CDR1 is SQVTM and CDR2 is ANQGSEA in the germline V gene. Trimming took 0 bases from V and 0 from J; bases not matched to a gene: 10. The CDR3 totals 18 residues. CDR3 in DNA: TGCAGCGTTGAAGATCGTGCGGGAGGGTCTTTTAGCACAGATACGCAGTATTTT. It is translated as CSVEDRAGGSFSTDTQYF.

This rearrangement joins TRBV20-1 to TRBJ1-2; 7 bases match TRBD1. The CDR3 runs to 11 residues. Germline lookup yields CDR1 DFQATT and CDR2 SNEGSKA (reference sequence). V lost 4 bases and J lost 8; bases outside the gene matches: 4. The CDR3 DNA is TGCAGTGCTACAAAGGGGGCGGGCTACACCTTC. Amino acid sequence: CSATKGAGYTF.

The chain links TRBV6-6 to TRBJ2-2; TRBD2 agrees at 10 bases. This CDR3 region has 15 residues. From germline, CDR1 is MNHNY and CDR2 SVGAGI (reference sequence). The junction had 2 bases not matched to a gene; V was cut back by 4 bases and J by 3 bases. CDR3 bases: TGTGCCAGCAGTTCTAGCGGGAGTGACACCGGGGAGCTGTTTTTT. Its translation: CASSSSGSDTGELFF.

This clone was found once. V gene TRBV19 combines with J gene TRBJ2-2, with D perhaps TRBD2 (5 bases). Germline V gene lookup returns CDR1 LNHDA and CDR2 SQIVND (reference sequence). V was cut by 3 bases and J by 0 bases, with 11 bases left in between. This CDR3 contains 16 residues. CDR3 amino acids: CASSIRGFANTGELFF. The CDR3 bases are TGTGCCAGTAGTATCAGAGGGTTCGCGAACACCGGGGAGCTGTTTTTT.

Only a few counts were recorded for this clone. The chain is built from TRBV25-1 and TRBJ2-7, with D tentatively TRBD2 (5 bases). The CDR3 runs 13 residues. The germline V gene has CDR1 MGHDK and CDR2 SYGVNS. With 3 bases removed from V and 4 bases from J, the gap between germline ends came to 10 bases. In DNA form, the CDR3 reads TGTGCCAGCAGTGAGTCCGGGGTGTACGAGCAGTACTTC. Translating it yields CASSESGVYEQYF.

Note on this clone: Sequence at one end of the junction differs from germline and may be a read error. The chain combines TRBV9 with TRBJ2-5; D ambiguous. CDR1 is SGDLS, CDR2 YYNGEE, per germline. This CDR3 spans 12 amino acids. CDR3 in amino acids: CASSVDPPEPDF. Here the CDR3 DNA reads TGTGCCAGCAGCGTAGACCCCCCGGAGCCCGACTTC.

This clone was observed a handful of times. J is TRBJ2-1 and V is TRBV7-3; no firm D call. This CDR3 contains 15 residues. CDR1 is SGHTA, CDR2 FQGTGA, per germline. Trimming stripped 5 bases from V and 1 base from J, with 12 bases between. This CDR3 is CASSRDSRSYNEQFF. CDR3 in DNA: TGTGCCAGCAGCCGAGATAGTAGGTCCTACAATGAGCAGTTCTTC.

The chain is built from TRBV2 and TRBJ2-5; 13 positions agree with TRBD2. This CDR3 comprises 16 residues. With V trimmed by 8 bases and J by 4 bases, 10 bases remained unmatched. Germline values: CDR1 SNHLY, CDR2 FYNNEI. CDR3 DNA sequence: TGTGCCAGCGGCACCGGACTAGCGGGGGCAGGAGAGACCCAGTACTTC. Translating gives CASGTGLAGAGETQYF.

This clone has more than one count but fewer than ten. The V call is TRBV10-3, the J call TRBJ2-1; weak D call: TRBD1 (7 bases). Germline lookup yields CDR1 ENHRY and CDR2 SYGVKD. The length of the CDR3 is 13 residues. V shed 6 bases and J shed 4 bases, with 10 bases lying between them. The DNA for the CDR3 is TGTGCCATCAGCCAGGGGGGTTACAATGAGCAGTTCTTC. Translation: CAISQGGYNEQFF.

The V call is TRBV11-2, the J call TRBJ2-7; TRBD2 is a possible D gene (6 bases). With 5 bases removed from V and 3 bases from J, the gap between germline ends came to 20 bases. The CDR3 runs to 16 residues. CDR1 is SGHAT, CDR2 FQNNGV, per germline. The CDR3 spells CASSVRLGLSHYEQYF. The CDR3 DNA reads as TGTGCCAGCAGCGTTCGACTAGGGCTTTCTCACTACGAGCAGTACTTC.